This T cell receptor beta chain was recorded in a study of monozygotic twins with inflammatory bowel disease. CDR3 size: 15 residues. Germline-derived CDR1 and CDR2 are SGHTA and FQGNSA. Study conclusions and caveats: IBD patients shared fewer clonotypes with other individuals than healthy twins, especially patients with disease activity signs. Patients with IBD had less TCRbeta diversity (inverse Simpson) than their healthy co-twins.

Eight distinct reactions (per sample) were used to make the cDNA. TCRdb reworked the 5' RACE reads into one entry per CDR3 protein, no DNA. Its table lists fewer than 400,000 distinct CDR3 sequences. Points on this clonotype: Its antigen is unknown.

Specimen: blood. The rearrangement uses TRBV7-2 and TRBJ1-4; the TCRdb call, TRBD1, lacks DNA for checking. The receptor's source is a human donor with ulcerative colitis or Crohn's disease, or a healthy co-twin of an affected twin (not recorded which). The CDR3 loop reads CASSPYIGGSEKLFF.